Below are 20 T cell receptor beta chains sequenced from a single sample in a study of blood T cell repertoires in COVID-19. The data were produced by immunoSEQ multiplex PCR, yet TCRdb's version contains in-frame clones alone and is incomplete. The sample lists 180,000 or so clones, approximately 80% occurring once. The sample consisted of PBMCs or T cells enriched from blood (not recorded which). The receptors stem from a woman aged 55-69 years who had recovered from COVID-19.

The gene calls are TRBV3-1 (or the pseudogene TRBV3-2) and TRBJ2-1; tentative D call: TRBD1 (5 bases). Trimming took 4 bases from V and 3 from J, leaving 13 bases between them. Germline V lookup: CDR1 LGHDT, CDR2 YNNKEL (reference sequence). The CDR3 consists of 15 residues. Here the CDR3 reads CASSRRVQGYNEQFF. As DNA, the CDR3 is TGTGCCAGCAGCCGTAGGGTGCAGGGCTACAATGAGCAGTTCTTC.

A single count supports this clone. The chain couples TRBV7-2 to TRBJ2-7; a possible D gene is TRBD1 (6 bases). CDR3 length equals 14 residues. V was pared by 2 bases and J by 4 bases, with 12 bases between. Germline V lookup: CDR1 SGHTA, CDR2 FQGNSA. The CDR3 sequence is CASSLLGTKYEQYF. The CDR3 region has the DNA TGTGCCAGCAGCTTATTAGGGACAAAATACGAGCAGTACTTC.

The chain joins TRBV5-4 to TRBJ2-4; D not certain. Germline V CDR1 and CDR2: SGHNT, YYREEE (reference sequence). The CDR3 is 11 residues long. V dropped 6 bases and J dropped 7 bases, with 8 bases sitting between them. The DNA for the CDR3 is TGTGCCAGCAAGCAGGCCAACATTCAGTACTTC. Translation: CASKQANIQYF.

V gene TRBV7-2 combines with J gene TRBJ2-2; 9 bases line up with TRBD1. The CDR3 is 18 residues long. Germline CDR1 is SGHTA and CDR2 is FQGNSA. V lost 1 base, J lost 5 bases, and 11 bases stayed unmatched. Here the CDR3 reads CASSLEPAGQGKTGELFF. CDR3 coding DNA: TGTGCCAGCAGCTTAGAGCCCGCGGGACAGGGAAAAACCGGGGAGCTGTTTTTT.

This clone has only one observation. This chain joins TRBV5-6 and TRBJ2-1, with TRBD1 identical over 8 bases. The germline V gene encodes CDR1 SGHDT and CDR2 YYEEEE. V gave up 1 base and J gave up 7 bases; unmatched junction bases: 13. The CDR3 consists of 17 residues. CDR3 DNA: TGTGCCAGCAGCTTGTATCAGGGGGCGAGGATGGGGAATGAGCAGTTCTTC. It specifies CASSLYQGARMGNEQFF.

The CDR3 here is CATSDRRGSQETQYF. The CDR3 DNA reads as TGTGCCACCAGTGACCGTCGGGGGAGCCAAGAGACCCAGTACTTC. The chain joins TRBV24-1 to TRBJ2-5, with D possibly matching TRBD2 (6 bases). V shed 4 bases and J shed 1 base, with 12 bases lying between them. Germline CDR1 is KGHDR and CDR2 is SFDVKD. The CDR3 sequence is 15 residues long.

The chain uses TRBV5-1 and TRBJ2-2, with 7 bases aligning to TRBD1. The junction had 7 bases not matched to a gene; V was cut back by 1 base and J by 7 bases. The CDR3 is 15 amino acids. Germline loops: CDR1 SGHRS, CDR2 YFSETQ. This chain's CDR3 is CASSLPGTVVGELFF. CDR3 DNA: TGCGCCAGCAGCTTGCCCGGGACAGTTGTCGGGGAGCTGTTTTTT.

The J gene is TRBJ1-5, the V gene TRBV6-5, with D maybe TRBD1 (6 bases). V was clipped by 7 bases and J by 2 bases, with 12 bases between them. Germline values: CDR1 MNHEY, CDR2 SVGAGI. CDR3 length equals 14 residues. The DNA for the CDR3 is TGTGCCAGCATGGGGGGGCGGGGCAATCAGCCCCAGCATTTT. Translation gives CASMGGRGNQPQHF.

The V gene is TRBV7-2, the J gene TRBJ1-3; perhaps TRBD1 as D (6 bases). Germline CDR1 SGHTA, CDR2 FQGNSA. V lost 5 bases and J lost 2, with 13 bases in between. The CDR3 spans 15 residues. The CDR3 loop reads CASSDTYRAGNTIYF. As DNA, the CDR3 is TGTGCCAGCAGCGACACTTACAGGGCTGGAAACACCATATATTTT.

V gene TRBV6-1 combines with J gene TRBJ2-7; 10 positions match TRBD2. CDR1 and CDR2 from the germline V gene are MNHNS and SASEGT. The CDR3 consists of 16 residues. J was trimmed by 2 bases and V by 0 bases; bases with no gene match: 4. The CDR3 bases are TGTGCCAGCAGTGAAGCGCCTAGCGGGGGCACCTACGAGCAGTACTTC. Its protein is CASSEAPSGGTYEQYF.

The chain links TRBV2 to TRBJ1-4; D is uncertain. This CDR3 comprises 13 residues. The V end lost 8 bases, the J end lost 5 bases, and 12 bases lay between the germline ends. Germline V gives CDR1 SNHLY, CDR2 FYNNEI. The CDR3 sequence is CASVRQMNEKLFF. CDR3 DNA: TGTGCCAGCGTGCGGCAGATGAATGAAAAACTGTTTTTT.

The rearrangement joins TRBV5-1 to TRBJ1-1, with a possible D match to TRBD1 (5 bases). With 2 bases removed from V and 4 bases from J, the gap between germline ends came to 15 bases. The CDR3 totals 15 residues. Looked up from germline, CDR1 is SGHRS and CDR2 is YFSETQ. The CDR3 DNA is TGCGCCAGCAGCTTTTCTCAGGGCTTTGGCACTGAAGCTTTCTTT. Amino acid sequence: CASSFSQGFGTEAFF.

V is TRBV4-1 and J is TRBJ1-2, with 8 bases lining up with TRBD1. CDR1 and CDR2 from the germline V gene are MGHRA and YSYEKL. V lost 3 bases, J lost 7 bases, and 7 bases stayed unmatched. The CDR3 has 14 residues. As DNA, the CDR3 is TGCGCCAGCAGCCACCCCGGGACAGGTTCTGGCTACACCTTC. Translated, it gives CASSHPGTGSGYTF.

On this clone: Different DNA sequences within this sample yield the same CDR3. J is TRBJ2-1 and V is TRBV7-6; 12 bases map to TRBD2. The CDR3 covers 15 residues. V lost 3 bases and J lost 6; bases outside the gene matches: 3. The V gene's germline CDR1 is SGHVS and CDR2 FNYEAQ. CDR3 in amino acids: CASSFLAGGPNEQFF. CDR3 DNA sequence: TGTGCCAGCAGCTTTCTAGCGGGGGGGCCCAATGAGCAGTTCTTC.

The V and J genes are TRBV28 and TRBJ2-3, with TRBD2 identical over 9 bases. Germline V CDR1 and CDR2: MDHEN, SYDVKM. The CDR3 covers 17 residues. Germline trimming cut 2 bases from V and 0 bases from J; bases unmatched to any gene: 6. The CDR3 DNA sequence: TGTGCCAGCAGTTTAATTTTGGGACTAGCTAGCACAGATACGCAGTATTTT. The encoded protein is CASSLILGLASTDTQYF. Using reference TRBV28 and TRBJ2-3 for the parts outside the CDR3, the full variable domain is DVKVTQSSRYLVKRTGEKVFLECVQDMDHENMFWYRQDPGLGLRLIYFSYDVKMKEKGDIPEGYSVSREKKERFSLILESASTNQTSMYLCASSLILGLASTDTQYFGPGTRLTVL.

The CDR3 region has the DNA TGTGCCAGCAGCGCAAGACAGGGCGGTAATTCACCCCTCCACTTT. Translating it yields CASSARQGGNSPLHF. The V gene is TRBV5-4, the J gene TRBJ1-6; TRBD1 matches at 7 bases. CDR1 and CDR2 (germline): SGHNT, YYREEE (reference sequence). V dropped 4 bases and J dropped 6; count of bases not matched to a gene: 7. The CDR3 is made up of 15 amino acids.

The rearrangement uses TRBV12-5 and TRBJ1-2; TRBD1 matches at 8 bases. Germline trimming cut 0 bases from V and 6 bases from J; bases unmatched to any gene: 12. The CDR3 totals 17 residues. CDR1 is LGHNT, CDR2 FRNRAP, per germline. The CDR3 here is CASGLVPPRQGINGYTF. In nucleotides, the CDR3 is TGTGCTAGTGGTTTGGTGCCCCCAAGACAGGGGATTAATGGCTACACCTTC.

The CDR3 loop reads CASMGGRTSYEQYF. CDR3 nucleotides: TGTGCCAGCATGGGGGGGAGAACCTCCTACGAGCAGTACTTC. The genes are TRBV2 and TRBJ2-7; 7 positions match TRBD2. Germline-derived CDR1 and CDR2 are SNHLY and FYNNEI. This CDR3 is 14 amino acids long. Trimming took 7 bases from V and 0 from J; bases not matched to a gene: 6.

The chain joins TRBV23-1 to TRBJ2-7; D is perhaps TRBD1 (10 bases). TRBV23-1 is identified as an open reading frame with a role that is uncertain. V was trimmed by 8 bases and J by 5 bases, leaving 22 bases between them. The CDR3 totals 15 residues. The CDR3 sequence is CASGTSRDRGHEQYF. CDR3 coding DNA: TGCGCCAGCGGGACTAGCCGGGACAGGGGTCACGAGCAGTACTTC.

The rearrangement uses TRBV19 and TRBJ2-1; the D gene is possibly TRBD2 (5 bases). V dropped 3 bases and J dropped 4 bases, with 16 bases sitting between them. Germline values: CDR1 LNHDA, CDR2 SQIVND (reference sequence). The CDR3 is made up of 16 amino acids. CDR3 bases: TGTGCCAGTAGTATTAGGGCCTCCGAGGGTTACAATGAGCAGTTCTTC. Amino acid sequence: CASSIRASEGYNEQFF.